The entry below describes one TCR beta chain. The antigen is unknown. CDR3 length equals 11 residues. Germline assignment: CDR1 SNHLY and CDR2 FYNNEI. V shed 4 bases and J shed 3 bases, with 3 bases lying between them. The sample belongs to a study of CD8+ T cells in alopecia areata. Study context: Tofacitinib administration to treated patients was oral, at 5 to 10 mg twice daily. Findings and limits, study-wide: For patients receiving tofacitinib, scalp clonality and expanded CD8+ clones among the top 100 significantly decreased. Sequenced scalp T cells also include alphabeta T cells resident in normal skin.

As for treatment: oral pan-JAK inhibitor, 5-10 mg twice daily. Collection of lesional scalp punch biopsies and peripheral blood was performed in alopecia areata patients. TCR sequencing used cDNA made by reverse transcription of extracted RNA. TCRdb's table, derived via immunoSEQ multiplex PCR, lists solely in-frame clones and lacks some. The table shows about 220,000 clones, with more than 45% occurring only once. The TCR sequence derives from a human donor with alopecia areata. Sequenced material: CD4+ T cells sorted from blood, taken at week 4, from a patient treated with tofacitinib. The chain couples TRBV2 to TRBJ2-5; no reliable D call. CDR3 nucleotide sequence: TGTGCCAGCAGTGTAAAAGAGACCCAGTACTTC. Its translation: CASSVKETQYF.